This TCR beta chain comes out of a study of cytomegalovirus exposure and HLA in healthy donors. Study background: The same platform as the roughly 630 first-cohort repertoires was used for the 95 to 150 validation repertoires, a later analysis reported. Findings of the study overall: It was reported that the classifier diagnosed cytomegalovirus status with high specificity and sensitivity in both the original and validation cohorts. Cytomegalovirus-associated status was assigned to about 170 TCR beta chains. Many donors carried some public TCRs, although rarity characterized most TCR sequences.

CDR3 length equals 17 residues. The V gene's germline CDR1 is SSHAT and CDR2 FNYEAQ (reference sequence). Using immunoSEQ multiplex PCR, the repertoire was profiled, and TCRdb retains in-frame clones only, with some absent. The sample contains more than 65,000 clones, just under 95% of which appear only once. A remark on this clone: Antigen: not known. Its ends do not fully match the called genes, so a read error is possible.

The material sequenced was PBMCs. The chain employs TRBV7-7 and TRBJ2-2; a weak D match, TRBD2 (6 bases). The origin of this receptor is a man between 18 and 35 years old in good health and CMV-seronegative. The CDR3 nucleotides are TGTGCTAGCAGCTCCGCACGTACCGGGGGTAATGTCGGGGAGCTGTTTTTT. Translating gives CASSSARTGGNVGELFF.